The clone carrying this T cell receptor beta chain was counted ten times or more. Its target is unknown. 5'-RACE, quantitative and with molecular barcodes, yielded the TCR beta libraries. Each CDR3 protein is one row after TCRdb ran MiXCR on the 5' RACE reads. The sample yields around 490,000 distinct CDR3 sequences, roughly 5.2% seen once. This sample is drawn from a study of CD8 T cells in ankylosing spondylitis. Findings and limits, study-wide: Blood of patients with ankylosing spondylitis appeared to be characterized by a TCR beta motif of about eight highly homologous variants. Reportedly, significant enrichment of disease-linked clones occurred in matched ankylosing spondylitis synovial fluid.

The CDR3 length is 15 residues. V was shortened by 0 bases and J by 8 bases, with 15 bases between the two germline ends. Per the germline V gene, CDR1 is SGHTA and CDR2 is FQGNSA. What was sequenced was blood, either unsorted or a sorted T cell fraction (not recorded which). The receptor was isolated from a male donor with ankylosing spondylitis. The rearrangement joins TRBV7-2 to TRBJ2-3; D is undetermined. The CDR3: CASSLARWGIGTQYF. CDR3 DNA: TGTGCCAGCAGCTTAGCTAGGTGGGGAATAGGTACGCAGTATTTT.